A single sample gave rise to the 27 T cell receptor beta chains below, sequenced in a study of T cell responses to AZD1222 COVID-19 vaccine. Here immunoSEQ multiplex PCR was the method, and the copy in TCRdb shows in-frame clones only, minus some. The sample lists roughly 70,000 clones; approximately 84% were seen once. The sequencing here drew on peripheral blood, taken on day 0 of AZD1222 vaccination. Receptors originate from an adult in good health.

This rearrangement joins TRBV12-3 or TRBV12-4 to TRBJ1-1; 7 positions agree with TRBD1. V lost 5 bases, J lost 6 bases, and 3 bases stayed unmatched. The CDR3 covers 12 residues. CDR3 nucleotide sequence: TGTGCCAGCAGTCGGGACAGCCCTGAAGCTTTCTTT. This encodes CASSRDSPEAFF.

The chain has TRBV6-2 or TRBV6-3 and TRBJ1-2; D remains ambiguous. The CDR3 spans 19 residues. From germline, CDR1 is MNHEY and CDR2 SVGEGT. V lost 4 bases, J lost 1 base, and 25 bases lay in between. The CDR3 region is CASSWRPLRETGFNYGYTF. In DNA form, the CDR3 reads TGTGCCAGCAGTTGGCGACCTTTGAGGGAGACGGGCTTTAACTATGGCTACACCTTC.

This chain uses TRBV29-1 with TRBJ2-7; a possible D gene is TRBD1 (6 bases). The V end lost 2 bases, the J end lost 3 bases, and 20 bases lay between the germline ends. This CDR3 is 16 amino acids long. Germline V gene data show CDR1 as SQVTM and CDR2 as ANQGSEA. The CDR3 sequence is CSVETTGGEALYEQYF. CDR3 in DNA: TGCAGCGTTGAAACCACTGGGGGCGAGGCCCTCTACGAGCAGTACTTC.

The CDR3 nucleotides read TGTGCCAGCAGCTTGGGGGACACTGAAGCTTTCTTT. Translated, it gives CASSLGDTEAFF. The rearrangement uses TRBV11-2 and TRBJ1-1; the D gene is possibly TRBD1 (5 bases). Germline V lookup: CDR1 SGHAT, CDR2 FQNNGV. The CDR3 totals 12 residues. V shed 3 bases and J shed 3 bases, with 5 bases lying between them.

The V gene is TRBV7-9, the J gene TRBJ2-7, with 8 positions matching TRBD2. Trimming removed 5 bases from V and 2 bases from J; junction bases left unmatched: 8. This CDR3 is built from 15 residues. CDR1 is SEHNR, CDR2 FQNEAQ, per germline (reference sequence). This CDR3 is CASSPGAGGTYEQYF. For the CDR3, the DNA is TGTGCCAGCAGCCCAGGGGCGGGAGGCACCTACGAGCAGTACTTC.

The table lists this clone with a count of one. The chain joins TRBV11-3 to TRBJ2-1, with 15 bases aligning to TRBD2. V dropped 2 bases and J dropped 8; count of bases not matched to a gene: 4. Germline V gene lookup returns CDR1 SGHNT and CDR2 YENEEA. This CDR3 has 16 residues. The CDR3 nucleotides are TGTGCCAGCAGCTTAAGGACTAGCGGGGGGGCAGATGAGCAGTTCTTC. This codes for CASSLRTSGGADEQFF.

This clone was recorded a few times. This chain uses TRBV11-3 with TRBJ2-5; 13 positions match TRBD2. J was trimmed by 3 bases and V by 5 bases; bases with no gene match: 9. This CDR3 has 17 residues. The V gene's germline CDR1 is SGHNT and CDR2 YENEEA. The CDR3 DNA reads as TGTGCCAGCAGCCCAAGATGGACTAGCGGGGGAGAAGAGACCCAGTACTTC. Translating gives CASSPRWTSGGEETQYF.

This clone was recorded once. This chain connects TRBV15 to TRBJ2-3; D remains unclear. The CDR3 extends over 12 amino acids. From germline, CDR1 is LNHNV and CDR2 YYDKDF (reference sequence). V lost 5 bases and J 3 bases, leaving 6 bases between the germline ends. The CDR3 loop is CATSRITDTQYF. CDR3 nucleotides: TGTGCCACCAGCCGAATAACAGATACGCAGTATTTT. Full variable domain (rest looked up from reference TRBV15 and TRBJ2-3): DAMVIQNPRYQVTQFGKPVTLSCSQTLNHNVMYWYQQKSSQAPKLLFHYYDKDFNNEADTPDNFQSRRPNTSFCFLDIRSPGLGDTAMYLCATSRITDTQYFGPGTRLTVL.

V gene TRBV7-3 combines with J gene TRBJ1-2, with unresolved D. Germline-derived CDR1 and CDR2 are SGHTA and FQGTGA. Trimming shortened V by 1 base and J by 3 bases, and 6 bases separated the two germline ends. This CDR3 is built from 13 residues. CDR3: CASSLSGDYGYTF. DNA of the CDR3: TGTGCCAGCAGCTTAAGCGGGGACTATGGCTACACCTTC.

This clone was seen only once. This rearrangement joins TRBV7-9 to TRBJ2-1; tentatively, D is TRBD2 (6 bases). The CDR3 extends over 15 amino acids. Trimming took 1 base from V and 6 from J, leaving 13 bases between them. Germline V gives CDR1 SEHNR, CDR2 FQNEAQ (reference sequence). Here the CDR3 DNA reads TGTGCCAGCAGCTTAGAGGGACTCGTCAGCAATGAGCAGTTCTTC. Amino acid sequence: CASSLEGLVSNEQFF.

The CDR3 bases are TGTGCCAGCAGTTCTCGTCGGGCCATCTATGGCTACACCTTC. Translation gives CASSSRRAIYGYTF. The chain carries TRBV6-5 and TRBJ1-2; D gene unclear. The V gene lost 4 bases and the J gene lost 4 bases, with 13 bases spanning the gap. The CDR3 runs 14 residues. Germline CDR1 and CDR2: MNHEY and SVGAGI.

The chain combines TRBV5-4 with TRBJ2-2, with TRBD1 matching over 8 bases. V trimming: 3 bases; J trimming: 3 bases; junction bases outside the gene matches: 4. Germline CDR1 SGHNT, CDR2 YYREEE (reference sequence). This CDR3 is 15 amino acids long. CDR3 sequence: CASSSPDRDTGELFF. The CDR3 region has the DNA TGTGCCAGCAGCTCTCCGGACAGGGACACCGGGGAGCTGTTTTTT.

This chain's CDR3 is CASSGLGVGGNQPQHF. CDR3 nucleotides: TGTGCCAGCAGTGGGTTGGGTGTTGGGGGAAATCAGCCCCAGCATTTT. The chain employs TRBV2 and TRBJ1-5; possible D gene TRBD1, 5 bases. V shed 4 bases and J shed 4 bases, with 17 bases lying between them. This CDR3 has 16 residues. The V gene's germline CDR1 is SNHLY and CDR2 FYNNEI.

The chain has TRBV5-1 and TRBJ2-2, with 10 bases aligning to TRBD1. The CDR3 spans 16 residues. The J segment lost 7 bases and the V segment lost 6 bases, leaving 12 bases of the junction unmatched. Germline loops: CDR1 SGHRS, CDR2 YFSETQ. CDR3 sequence reads: CASTEGTGALNGELFF. The CDR3 nucleotides read TGCGCCAGCACGGAAGGGACAGGGGCCCTAAACGGGGAGCTGTTTTTT.

The rearrangement links TRBV28 to TRBJ2-1; TRBD2 is a possible D gene (6 bases). Germline CDR1 reads MDHEN; CDR2 reads SYDVKM. This CDR3 contains 16 residues. Trimming took off 5 bases at V and 2 bases at J, with 16 bases between the two ends. CDR3 nucleotide sequence: TGTGCCAGCAGTAGACTAGGGGCCTTCACCTACAATGAGCAGTTCTTC. Amino acid sequence: CASSRLGAFTYNEQFF.

This chain joins TRBV7-3 and TRBJ1-1; D gene ambiguous. The germline V gene has CDR1 SGHTA and CDR2 FQGTGA. Trimming removed 5 bases at V and 0 bases at J, with 22 bases between. The length of the CDR3 is 18 residues. CDR3 amino acids: CASSITGPEIGMNTEAFF. The CDR3 bases are TGTGCCAGCAGCATCACCGGGCCTGAAATTGGAATGAACACTGAAGCTTTCTTT.

In its sample, this clone was seen a few times. The J gene is TRBJ2-3, the V gene TRBV9, with TRBD2 matching over 11 bases. Germline values: CDR1 SGDLS, CDR2 YYNGEE. This CDR3 is 17 amino acids long. Trimming removed 0 bases from V and 3 bases from J; junction bases left unmatched: 6. The CDR3 protein is CASSVEPSGGTTDTQYF. In DNA, the CDR3 is TGTGCCAGCAGCGTAGAGCCTAGCGGGGGGACTACAGATACGCAGTATTTT.

J is TRBJ2-1 and V is TRBV5-4; perhaps TRBD2 as D (6 bases). The CDR3 loop spans 15 amino acids. Trimming took 5 bases from V and 0 from J, leaving 12 bases between them. CDR1 and CDR2 (germline): SGHNT, YYREEE (reference sequence). The chain's CDR3 is CASRPGLYSYNEQFF. CDR3 DNA sequence: TGTGCCAGCAGGCCGGGACTGTACTCCTACAATGAGCAGTTCTTC.

This clone was seen only once. The rearrangement uses TRBV29-1 and TRBJ1-2, with D tentatively TRBD1 (6 bases). The germline gives CDR1 SQVTM, CDR2 ANQGSEA. Trimming cost V 5 bases and J 0 bases, with 10 bases left between them. This CDR3 is 13 amino acids long. In DNA form, the CDR3 reads TGCAGCGTTACCCAGGGGACTAACTATGGCTACACCTTC. Encoded protein: CSVTQGTNYGYTF.

J is TRBJ1-5 and V is TRBV6-2 or TRBV6-3; tentatively, D is TRBD1 (6 bases). Trimming took 2 bases from V and 2 from J, leaving 13 bases between them. From germline, CDR1 is MNHEY and CDR2 SVGEGT. The CDR3 is made up of 16 amino acids. The CDR3 nucleotides are TGTGCCAGCAGTTACCCCGACAGGTCCGGCAATCAGCCCCAGCATTTT. Protein product: CASSYPDRSGNQPQHF.

The chain carries TRBV7-3 and TRBJ1-1; the D is unclear. V lost 4 bases and J lost 1, with 7 bases in between. The CDR3 is made up of 13 amino acids. The germline V gene encodes CDR1 SGHTA and CDR2 FQGTGA. The CDR3 reads CASSSTPNTEAFF. The CDR3 nucleotides are TGTGCCAGCAGCTCCACCCCGAACACTGAAGCTTTCTTT. The complete variable domain, with remaining parts taken from reference TRBV7-3 and TRBJ1-1, reads GAGVSQTPSNKVTEKGKYVELRCDPISGHTALYWYRQSLGQGPEFLIYFQGTGAADDSGLPNDRFFAVRPEGSVSTLKIQRTERGDSAVYLCASSSTPNTEAFFGQGTRLTVV.

The chain employs TRBV4-3 and TRBJ2-3; no clear D gene. The CDR3 sequence is 13 residues long. The V end was cut by 2 bases, the J end by 6 bases, with 9 bases between. In germline, CDR1 is LGHNA, CDR2 YSLEER. CDR3 residues: CASSQTRYDTQYF. CDR3 in DNA: TGCGCCAGCAGCCAAACTCGGTACGATACGCAGTATTTT.

The rearrangement joins TRBV24-1 to TRBJ2-5, with D possibly being TRBD2 (7 bases). Germline CDR1 KGHDR, CDR2 SFDVKD. Trimming shortened V by 4 bases and J by 3 bases, and 14 bases separated the two germline ends. The CDR3 is made up of 15 amino acids. The CDR3 here is CATSDGAGQKETQYF. Written as DNA, the CDR3 is TGTGCCACCAGTGACGGAGCGGGACAAAAAGAGACCCAGTACTTC.

This chain links TRBV7-8 with TRBJ2-2, with TRBD2 matching over 9 bases. V shed 3 bases and J 5 bases; nucleotides not matched to a gene: 4. The CDR3 length is 15 residues. CDR1 SGHVS and CDR2 FQNEAQ come from the germline V gene. CDR3 residues: CASSLLAGATGELFF. The CDR3 coding sequence is TGTGCCAGCAGCTTGTTAGCGGGAGCGACCGGGGAGCTGTTTTTT.

V and J are TRBV18 and TRBJ2-7; 11 positions match TRBD1. CDR1 and CDR2 from the germline V gene are KGHSH and LQKENI. The CDR3 is made up of 14 amino acids. J lost 6 bases, V lost 5 bases, and 6 bases had no gene match. The CDR3 reads CASSTGTGGSEQYF. CDR3 nucleotides: TGTGCCAGCTCAACCGGGACAGGGGGAAGCGAGCAGTACTTC.

CDR3 loop: CASSLGQGNYGYTF. DNA of the CDR3: TGTGCCAGTAGTCTTGGACAGGGGAACTATGGCTACACCTTC. This chain links TRBV19 with TRBJ1-2, with 9 bases fitting TRBD1. With 5 bases clipped from V and 2 bases from J, the junction kept 3 bases outside the gene matches. This CDR3 contains 14 residues. The germline gives CDR1 LNHDA, CDR2 SQIVND (reference sequence).

This clone has a handful of counts. The chain links TRBV28 to TRBJ2-7; D not certain. The CDR3 has 15 amino acids. V lost 6 bases to trimming and J lost 6 bases, with 21 bases between them. Per germline, CDR1 MDHEN and CDR2 SYDVKM. The CDR3 sequence is CASRYPGQRPSEQYF. The CDR3 region has the DNA TGTGCCAGCAGATATCCGGGCCAGCGCCCCTCCGAGCAGTACTTC.